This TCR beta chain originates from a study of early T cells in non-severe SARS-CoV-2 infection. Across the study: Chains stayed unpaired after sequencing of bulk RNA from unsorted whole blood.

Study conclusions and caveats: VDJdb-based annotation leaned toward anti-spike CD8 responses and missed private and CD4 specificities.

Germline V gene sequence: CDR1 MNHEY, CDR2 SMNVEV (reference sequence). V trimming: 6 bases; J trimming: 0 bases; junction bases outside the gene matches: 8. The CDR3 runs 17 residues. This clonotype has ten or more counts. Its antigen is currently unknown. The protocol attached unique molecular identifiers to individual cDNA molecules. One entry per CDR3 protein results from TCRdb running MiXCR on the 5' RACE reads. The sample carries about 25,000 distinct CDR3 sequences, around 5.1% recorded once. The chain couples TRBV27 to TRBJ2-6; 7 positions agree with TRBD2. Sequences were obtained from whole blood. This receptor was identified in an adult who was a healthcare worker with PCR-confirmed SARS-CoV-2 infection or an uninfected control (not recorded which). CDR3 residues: CASSPRGGISGANVLTF. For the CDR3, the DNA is TGTGCCAGCAGCCCCCGGGGAGGGATCTCTGGGGCCAACGTCCTGACTTTC.